Sequencing of this TCR beta chain was carried out in a study of T cell responses to AZD1222 COVID-19 vaccine. Study summary: Second-dose intervals of approximately 4 or approximately 12 weeks were pooled.

Note on this clone: No antigen is known for it.

Overall study findings and caveats: Within unmutated variant regions lay the reported targets of nearly half of spike-specific TCRs. The sample set comprised mostly white British donors with more females, and clonal diversity was possibly underestimated. Two doses of AZD1222 preceded a rise in Spike-specific TCR breadth and depth.

Libraries were prepared by immunoSEQ multiplex PCR; TCRdb keeps only in-frame clonotypes and omits some of them. The sample lists some 140,000 clones, over 85% seen once, with 18% in the top ten. Between the trimmed V and J ends, which lost 5 bases and 1 base, there was a span of 5 bases. Germline CDR1 and CDR2: KGHSH and LQKENI. This CDR3 is 12 amino acids long. The sequence was collected from an adult in good health. The chain uses TRBV18 and TRBJ1-1, with unresolved D. Sequenced here: peripheral blood, sampled on day 0 of AZD1222 vaccination. CDR3 loop: CASSYGNTEAFF. The CDR3, as DNA: TGTGCCAGCTCATACGGGAACACTGAAGCTTTCTTT.